This T cell receptor beta chain came from a study of somatic reversion in DOCK8 deficiency (dated by TCRdb to about 2020). Looking at the study overall: In the study, T cell receptor beta repertoires were compared across three groups: DOCK8-deficient patients, DOCK8-revertant patients and healthy volunteers. The study investigated how somatic reversion of pathogenic DOCK8 variants alters lymphocyte differentiation and function in DOCK8 deficiency. DOCK8-deficient patients in the study had been reported previously.

Blood for healthy controls was obtained from volunteer donors provided by blood services in Australia and France. Genomic DNA for TCR repertoire analysis was isolated either from whole blood samples or from PBMCs. A single count supports this clonotype. Its antigen has not been determined. The input lacks base qualities; no much larger clone sits a single base away. Support from one read is weak. Libraries were prepared through multiplex PCR. TRB libraries were generated by one-step amplicon PCR from approximately 99 ng genomic DNA using EuroClonality-NGS primers. TRB amplicons were sequenced on Illumina MiSeq instruments with 2 x 250 bp version 2 chemistry. Under the source paper's analysis protocol: IMGT/HighV-QUEST was the tool used for both primary TRB sequence analysis and V(D)J annotation. Repertoire diversity and composition were evaluated with VDJtools after nonfunctional clones were removed and downsampling was applied for comparisons between samples. TCRdb handled the public reads itself, with Q25 trimming in fastp and clone calling in MiXCR, and kept productive beta chains. Every CDR3 protein is listed once, alongside the most common genes and DNA of its rows. The V and J calls follow TCRdb's processing rather than the paper's. Present in this sample are thousands of distinct CDR3 sequences, 20% to 25% of which were seen just once. Less than 9.5% of the sample belongs to the ten largest clones.

V sheds 4 bases and J sheds 5 bases, leaving 9 bases between their ends. Via the germline V gene (reference sequence), CDR1 is MNHEY and CDR2 SMNVEV. There are 12 amino acids in the CDR3, from cysteine to phenylalanine inclusive. Only the CDR3 DNA stays, 36 bases, in frame from base 1. The paper as a whole reports these results and caveats: The source material for each sample, whole blood versus PBMCs, was not specified per sample in the methods.

The source is a human donor in good health. The chain is encoded by TRBV27 joined to TRBJ2-7; the D gene is perhaps TRBD2, on 5 matching bases. The sequencing input was peripheral blood. The CDR3 here reads CASSSRLHEQYF. The nucleotide sequence is TGTGCCAGCAGTTCCAGACTACACGAGCAGTACTTC.